The 24 T cell receptor beta chains in this list originate from one sample, sequenced in a study of blood T cell repertoires in COVID-19. Data came from immunoSEQ multiplex PCR; TCRdb stores just in-frame clones and leaves some out. The sample records roughly 150,000 clones, roughly nine tenths being singletons. Sequencing was done on a sample of peripheral blood. Receptor source: a woman between 40 and 50 years old with acute or convalescent COVID-19.

The gene calls are TRBV28 and TRBJ2-3, with 13 bases fitting TRBD2. This CDR3 region has 16 residues. Per germline, CDR1 MDHEN and CDR2 SYDVKM. Trimming cost V 5 bases and J 5 bases; bases outside gene matches: 7. The CDR3 DNA sequence: TGTGCCAGCAGTGCCCCGGGACTAGCGGGACGAGATACGCAGTATTTT. It translates to CASSAPGLAGRDTQYF.

The V and J genes are TRBV6-2 or TRBV6-3 and TRBJ2-6; D gene unclear. This CDR3 is built from 15 residues. Looked up from germline, CDR1 is MNHEY and CDR2 is SVGEGT. Trimming left V 2 bases short and J 4 bases short, with 9 bases between. The CDR3 DNA reads as TGTGCCAGCAGTTACCCCGAGGCGGGGGCCAACGTCCTGACTTTC. Amino acids: CASSYPEAGANVLTF.

This chain links TRBV5-1 with TRBJ2-2; 8 bases fit TRBD1. Germline CDR1 and CDR2: SGHRS and YFSETQ. J gave up 5 bases and V 4 bases, and 7 bases lay outside the gene matches. The CDR3 sequence is 15 residues long. Written as DNA, the CDR3 is TGCGCCAGCAGCGTTCGGACAGGGAAGACCGGGGAGCTGTTTTTT. This codes for CASSVRTGKTGELFF.

The V and J genes are TRBV2 and TRBJ2-3; 10 bases are shared with TRBD2. This CDR3 has 17 residues. Germline V gene data show CDR1 as SNHLY and CDR2 as FYNNEI. V lost 6 bases to trimming and J lost 1 base; unmatched junction nucleotides: 10. The CDR3, as DNA: TGTGCCAGCAGAGGAATTCAGCGGGAGGGGGGCACAGATACGCAGTATTTT. Its protein is CASRGIQREGGTDTQYF.

On this clone itself: At the DNA level, this CDR3 is encoded by other sequences in the same sample as well. The gene calls are TRBV5-4 and TRBJ1-2, with no clear D. Germline V gene data show CDR1 as SGHNT and CDR2 as YYREEE (reference sequence). The CDR3 totals 12 residues. V lost 2 bases and J lost 12, with 14 bases in between. CDR3 loop: CASSFSMAANTF. The CDR3 DNA is TGTGCCAGCAGCTTTTCCATGGCGGCTAACACCTTC.

The chain links TRBV30 to TRBJ2-2, with unresolved D. Germline values: CDR1 GTSNPN, CDR2 SVGIG (reference sequence). V lost 5 bases and J lost 6, with 10 bases in between. This CDR3 contains 12 residues. CDR3 sequence: CAWAPRSGELFF. The CDR3 DNA reads as TGTGCCTGGGCTCCACGGTCCGGGGAGCTGTTTTTT.

The chain couples TRBV21-1 to TRBJ2-4; the table's D call TRBD1 went unverified against the DNA. TRBV21-1 is deemed a pseudogene. The CDR3 length is 14 residues. Written as DNA, the CDR3 is TGTGCCAGCACCTGGGACAGGTTCAAAAACATTCAGTACTTC. The encoded protein is CASTWDRFKNIQYF.

The V call is TRBV9, the J call TRBJ2-2, with 7 bases that match TRBD2. V was clipped by 4 bases and J by 0 bases; unmatched bases: 9. Germline-derived CDR1 and CDR2 are SGDLS and YYNGEE. The CDR3 consists of 17 residues. The CDR3 nucleotides read TGTGCCAGCAGCAAATGGGTAGCGGGTGCGAACACCGGGGAGCTGTTTTTT. Translation: CASSKWVAGANTGELFF. Looking up the rest from reference TRBV9 and TRBJ2-2 gives the full variable domain: DSGVTQTPKHLITATGQRVTLRCSPRSGDLSVYWYQQSLDQGLQFLIQYYNGEERAKGNILERFSAQQFPDLHSELNLSSLELGDSALYFCASSKWVAGANTGELFFGEGSRLTVL.

V is TRBV28 and J is TRBJ2-7; D gene uncertain. V lost 6 bases to trimming and J lost 2 bases, with 14 bases between them. This CDR3 is built from 14 residues. Per germline, CDR1 MDHEN and CDR2 SYDVKM. DNA for the CDR3: TGTGCCAGCAGCCCTGACACCCCAACCTACGAGCAGTACTTC. It is translated as CASSPDTPTYEQYF. Supplemented by reference TRBV28 and TRBJ2-7, the full variable domain reads DVKVTQSSRYLVKRTGEKVFLECVQDMDHENMFWYRQDPGLGLRLIYFSYDVKMKEKGDIPEGYSVSREKKERFSLILESASTNQTSMYLCASSPDTPTYEQYFGPGTRLTVT.

The V call is TRBV27, the J call TRBJ2-5; 10 bases are shared with TRBD2. V was pared by 1 base and J by 5 bases, with 4 bases of the junction left unmatched. The CDR3 runs to 15 residues. The germline CDR1 and CDR2 sequences are MNHEY and SMNVEV (reference sequence). The CDR3 spells CASSLWSGGAETQYF. DNA of the CDR3: TGTGCCAGCAGTTTATGGAGCGGGGGGGCCGAGACCCAGTACTTC.

The chain recombines TRBV5-4 with TRBJ2-7; D ambiguous. The CDR3 totals 12 residues. V lost 5 bases and J lost 0, with 6 bases in between. Germline CDR1 SGHNT, CDR2 YYREEE (reference sequence). The CDR3 DNA reads as TGTGCCAGCAGTCTAAACTCCTACGAGCAGTACTTC. This encodes CASSLNSYEQYF.

Here the CDR3 reads CASSNVYYTGELFF. As DNA, the CDR3 is TGTGCCAGCAGTAACGTCTATTACACCGGGGAGCTGTTTTTT. The chain uses TRBV6-2 or TRBV6-3 and TRBJ2-2; D call uncertain. This CDR3 contains 14 residues. The V and J ends lost 5 bases and 3 bases respectively, with 10 bases between them. CDR1 and CDR2 from the germline V gene are MNHEY and SVGEGT.

Here the CDR3 reads CASKDGTGGTGELFF. Here the CDR3 DNA reads TGTGCCAGCAAAGATGGGACAGGGGGTACCGGGGAGCTGTTTTTT. The V gene is TRBV6-5, the J gene TRBJ2-2; 11 nucleotides align to TRBD1. V dropped 7 bases and J dropped 5; count of bases not matched to a gene: 6. The CDR3 loop spans 15 amino acids. CDR1 and CDR2 from the germline V gene are MNHEY and SVGAGI.

This clone occurred once. The gene calls are TRBV29-1 and TRBJ2-7, with 13 bases fitting TRBD2. Germline V lookup: CDR1 SQVTM, CDR2 ANQGSEA. Unmatched junction bases numbered 6, after V lost 2 bases and J lost 8 bases. CDR3 length equals 14 residues. The CDR3 nucleotides read TGCAGCGTTGAACGGACTAGCGGGGGTGGAAAGCAGTACTTC. It is translated as CSVERTSGGGKQYF.

The gene calls are TRBV14 and TRBJ2-4; D ambiguous. The CDR3 has 12 residues. Trimming removed 3 bases from V and 10 bases from J, with 10 bases in between. CDR1 and CDR2 from the germline V gene are SGHDN and FVKESK. The CDR3 loop reads CASSQPGYIQYF. The CDR3 nucleotides read TGTGCCAGCAGCCAGCCGGGTTATATTCAGTACTTC.

This chain connects TRBV18 to TRBJ1-5, with TRBD1 matching 8 bases. This CDR3 region has 15 residues. Germline V gives CDR1 KGHSH, CDR2 LQKENI. J lost 9 bases, V lost 2 bases, and 9 bases had no gene match. The CDR3 is CASSPGQGAEGPQHF. For the CDR3, the DNA is TGTGCCAGCTCACCAGGGCAGGGGGCCGAAGGGCCCCAGCATTTT. The variable domain in full, completed from reference TRBV18 and TRBJ1-5, reads NAGVMQNPRHLVRRRGQEARLRCSPMKGHSHVYWYRQLPEEGLKFMVYLQKENIIDESGMPKERFSAEFPKEGPSILRIQQVVRGDSAAYFCASSPGQGAEGPQHFGDGTRLSIL.

This rearrangement joins TRBV9 to TRBJ2-2; 9 bases align to TRBD1. The J segment lost 7 bases and the V segment lost 3 bases, leaving 10 bases of the junction unmatched. This CDR3 region has 16 residues. From germline, CDR1 is SGDLS and CDR2 YYNGEE. This chain's CDR3 is CASSDRDRVNHGELFF. In nucleotides, the CDR3 is TGTGCCAGCAGCGACCGGGACAGGGTAAATCACGGGGAGCTGTTTTTT.

The V call is TRBV30, the J call TRBJ2-7, with 8 bases aligning to TRBD1. The germline CDR1 and CDR2 sequences are GTSNPN and SVGIG (reference sequence). Trimming took 4 bases from V and 2 from J; bases not matched to a gene: 4. CDR3 size: 13 residues. CDR3 in DNA: TGTGCCTGGAAGGACAGGGTTGCCTACGAGCAGTACTTC. Its protein is CAWKDRVAYEQYF.

The chain carries TRBV7-2 and TRBJ2-3, with 7 bases identical to TRBD2. Per the germline V gene, CDR1 is SGHTA and CDR2 is FQGNSA. V gave up 3 bases and J gave up 6 bases; unmatched junction bases: 9. The CDR3 loop spans 15 amino acids. The CDR3 DNA sequence: TGTGCCAGCAGCTTGGCGTTAGCGGGCATGGATACGCAGTATTTT. Amino acids: CASSLALAGMDTQYF.

This chain joins TRBV25-1 and TRBJ2-1; the match to TRBD2 covers 11 bases. Looked up from germline, CDR1 is MGHDK and CDR2 is SYGVNS. J was trimmed by 4 bases and V by 1 base; bases with no gene match: 3. This CDR3 has 16 amino acids. CDR3 nucleotides: TGTGCCAGCAGTGAATTGTCTAGCGGGAGGTACAATGAGCAGTTCTTC. Its translation: CASSELSSGRYNEQFF.

The V and J genes are TRBV3-1 (or the pseudogene TRBV3-2) and TRBJ2-1, with D unresolved. Germline V CDR1 and CDR2: LGHDT, YNNKEL (reference sequence). Trimming removed 1 base at V and 9 bases at J, with 16 bases between. This CDR3 is built from 15 residues. CDR3 sequence (DNA): TGTGCCAGCAGCCAAGTCGGAGCTTTGGTGGGTGAGCAGTTCTTC. Its protein is CASSQVGALVGEQFF.

The chain links TRBV30 to TRBJ2-7; TRBD2 agrees at 10 bases. The ends lost 4 bases at V and 2 bases at J; junction bases unmatched: 11. The V gene's germline CDR1 is GTSNPN and CDR2 SVGIG (reference sequence). This CDR3 comprises 16 residues. The CDR3 nucleotides read TGTGCCTGGACGTGGGGTGCGAGCGGGAGGGCCTACGAGCAGTACTTC. Protein product: CAWTWGASGRAYEQYF.

The chain is built from TRBV29-1 and TRBJ2-7; a weak D match, TRBD2 (6 bases). V was cut by 4 bases and J by 2 bases, with 9 bases left in between. Germline loops: CDR1 SQVTM, CDR2 ANQGSEA. The length of the CDR3 is 12 residues. The CDR3 loop is CSVGTSPYEQYF. As DNA, the CDR3 is TGCAGCGTTGGAACTAGCCCCTACGAGCAGTACTTC.

This sequence joins TRBV5-5 and TRBJ2-4; TRBD2 matches 7 bases. Germline V gene data show CDR1 as SGHKS and CDR2 as YYEKEE (reference sequence). The CDR3 consists of 16 residues. The V segment lost 4 bases and the J segment 5 bases; nucleotides outside the gene matches: 12. The CDR3 reads CASSPHQTSLQNIQYF. CDR3 nucleotide sequence: TGTGCCAGCAGCCCACACCAGACTAGCCTGCAAAACATTCAGTACTTC.